This T cell receptor beta chain stems from a study of T-cell reconstitution after alpha-beta-depleted transplantation in children. The authors prepared the TCRbeta library with unique molecular identifiers. TCRdb re-called the PCR reads with MiXCR, one entry per CDR3 protein. The sample records around 400,000 distinct CDR3 sequences, roughly 20% being singletons. CDR3 length equals 14 residues. The V and J ends lost 1 base and 2 bases respectively, with 8 bases between them. In germline, CDR1 is SEHNR, CDR2 FQNEAQ (reference sequence). This clonotype was observed a few times. This rearrangement joins TRBV7-9 to TRBJ1-1; D is ambiguous. Sample: PBMCs from the stem cell graft donor, taken from the stem cell graft. The source is a human donor who donated a stem cell graft to a child with acute myeloid leukemia. The chain's CDR3 is CASSLGERNTEAFF. CDR3 sequence (DNA): TGTGCCAGCAGCTTAGGCGAACGAAACACTGAAGCTTTCTTT.